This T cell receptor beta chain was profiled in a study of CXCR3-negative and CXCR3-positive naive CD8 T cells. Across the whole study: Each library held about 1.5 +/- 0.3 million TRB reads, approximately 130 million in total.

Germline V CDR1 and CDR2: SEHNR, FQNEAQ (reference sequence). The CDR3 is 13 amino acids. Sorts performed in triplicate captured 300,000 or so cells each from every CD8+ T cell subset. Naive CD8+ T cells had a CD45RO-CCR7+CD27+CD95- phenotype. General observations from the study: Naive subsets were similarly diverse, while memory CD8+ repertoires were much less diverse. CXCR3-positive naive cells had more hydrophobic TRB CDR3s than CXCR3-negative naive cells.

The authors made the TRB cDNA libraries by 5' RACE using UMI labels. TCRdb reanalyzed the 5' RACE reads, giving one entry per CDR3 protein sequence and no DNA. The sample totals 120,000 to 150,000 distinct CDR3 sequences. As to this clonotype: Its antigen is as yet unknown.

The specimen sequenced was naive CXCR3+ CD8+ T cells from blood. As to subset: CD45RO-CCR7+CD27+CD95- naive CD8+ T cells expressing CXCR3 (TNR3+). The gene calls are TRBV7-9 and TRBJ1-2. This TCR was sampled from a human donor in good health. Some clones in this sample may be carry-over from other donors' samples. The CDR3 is CASSHDGFYGYTF.